The 18 T cell receptor beta chains listed next were all sequenced from one sample in a study of tumor-infiltrating lymphocytes in primary liver carcinoma. Alongside blood RNA obtained from unsorted whole blood, germline DNA was also extracted. The researchers produced TCR beta cDNA from roughly 550 ng total RNA with a constant-region primer. Three nested multiplex PCR rounds, a slightly modified ARM-PCR, produced the libraries for TCR beta. The first two PCR rounds used TRBV1-TRBV30 primers with a Cbeta primer, nine to ten cycles each. TCRdb re-called the multiplex PCR reads with MiXCR, one entry per CDR3 protein. The repertoire holds 300,000 to 350,000 distinct CDR3 sequences, with roughly 61% as singletons. The sample consisted of peripheral blood. The origin of the receptors is a man aged 35 to 55 with primary liver carcinoma and hepatitis B virus infection.

The gene calls are TRBV29-1 and TRBJ2-7; TRBD2 is a possible D gene (6 bases). V lost 7 bases and J lost 5, with 21 bases in between. From germline, CDR1 is SQVTM and CDR2 ANQGSEA. This CDR3 spans 14 amino acids. The CDR3 spells CSAELGRGSDEQYF. The CDR3 bases are TGCAGCGCTGAGTTGGGACGGGGGTCGGACGAGCAGTACTTC.

This clonotype was detected many times. The chain links TRBV6-1 to TRBJ1-6; TRBD1 matches 9 bases. The CDR3 is made up of 18 amino acids. The V gene's germline CDR1 is MNHNS and CDR2 SASEGT. Losses at the gene ends were 1 base for V and 7 bases for J; bases not matched to a gene: 11. CDR3 bases: TGTGCCAGCAGTGAAGGCGGGGACAGGGACCGCCTGAATTCACCCCTCCACTTT. This encodes CASSEGGDRDRLNSPLHF.

V usage is TRBV11-2 and J usage is TRBJ2-1; D gene uncertain. Trimming cost V 3 bases and J 6 bases, with 15 bases left between them. CDR3 size: 15 residues. The V gene's germline CDR1 is SGHAT and CDR2 FQNNGV. The CDR3 region has the DNA TGTGCCAGCAGCTTCATGGACCAGCAGTTCAATGAGCAGTTCTTC. Translating gives CASSFMDQQFNEQFF.

Concerning this clonotype itself: In this CDR3 the conserved last residue, phenylalanine or tryptophan, is missing, so a read error is likely. The chain uses TRBV6-5 and TRBJ2-4; 8 nucleotides match TRBD2. Germline V gene sequence: CDR1 MNHEY, CDR2 SVGAGI. This CDR3 has 13 amino acids. The CDR3 DNA is TGTGTCAGCAGCGGGGGCGCGTTAAACATTCAGTACCTC. It encodes CVSSGGALNIQYL.

As DNA, the CDR3 is TGTGCCTGGAGTGTACAGGGCGATGGCGAGCAGTACTTC. It encodes CAWSVQGDGEQYF. The V gene is TRBV30, the J gene TRBJ2-7; D possibly corresponds to TRBD1 (6 bases). Germline V CDR1 and CDR2: GTSNPN, SVGIG (reference sequence). There are 13 residues in the CDR3. V lost 0 bases and J lost 6, with 12 bases in between.

As concerns this clonotype: Given a much more abundant clone one base away, this may be a read error. The genes are TRBV6-2 or TRBV6-3 and TRBJ2-5, with D perhaps being TRBD1 or TRBD2 (6 bases each). This CDR3 has 13 residues. Germline V gene data show CDR1 as MNHEY and CDR2 as SVGEGT. V lost 7 bases, J lost 2 bases, and 11 bases lay in between. The CDR3 nucleotides read TGTGCCAGCAACGGAGGGGGGCAAGAGACCCAGTACTTC. It translates to CASNGGGQETQYF.

In this sample, this clonotype turned up many times. This CDR3 reads CASSYITTGVQYF. The CDR3 region has the DNA TGTGCCAGCAGTTACATAACGACAGGGGTTCAGTACTTC. The V and J genes are TRBV6-5 and TRBJ2-7, with TRBD1 identical over 8 bases. J gave up 10 bases and V 2 bases, and 7 bases lay outside the gene matches. The germline V gene encodes CDR1 MNHEY and CDR2 SVGAGI. The CDR3 sequence is 13 residues long.

This clonotype was counted at least ten times. The chain links TRBV6-5 to TRBJ1-1; perhaps TRBD1 as D (6 bases). Trimming removed 2 bases at V and 4 bases at J, with 11 bases between. The CDR3 is 14 amino acids. From germline, CDR1 is MNHEY and CDR2 SVGAGI. The CDR3 sequence: CASSYGGAGTEAFF. In nucleotides, the CDR3 is TGTGCCAGCAGTTACGGGGGGGCGGGCACTGAAGCTTTCTTT.

This clonotype was recorded at least ten times. The chain has TRBV10-3 and TRBJ2-1, with 12 bases that match TRBD2. The CDR3 length is 16 residues. J was trimmed by 2 bases and V by 4 bases; bases with no gene match: 3. Per the germline V gene, CDR1 is ENHRY and CDR2 is SYGVKD. CDR3 sequence (DNA): TGTGCCATCAGTGGACTAGCGGGAGCTCCCTACAATGAGCAGTTCTTC. This sequence encodes CAISGLAGAPYNEQFF.

The rearrangement joins TRBV2 to TRBJ2-3; TRBD1 aligns across 9 bases. This CDR3 has 16 residues. V shed 4 bases, J shed 0 bases, and the junction held 5 bases outside the gene matches. CDR1 and CDR2 from the germline V gene are SNHLY and FYNNEI. The CDR3 nucleotides are TGTGCCAGCAGTGCCGGGACAGGGCTTAGCACAGATACGCAGTATTTT. Protein product: CASSAGTGLSTDTQYF.

On this clonotype: At one boundary the junction diverges from the germline segment, which might be a read error. The rearrangement joins TRBV5-4 to TRBJ1-6; D remains unclear. The CDR3 length is 16 residues. The V gene's germline CDR1 is SGHNT and CDR2 YYREEE (reference sequence). CDR3 DNA: TGTGCCAGCAGCTCGCACCCTGGACCGCAGAATTCACCCCTCCGCTTT. Protein: CASSSHPGPQNSPLRF.

About this clonotype: A much larger clone is a single base away; this may be a read error. The V gene is TRBV4-2, the J gene TRBJ2-2; no reliable D call. CDR3 length: 14 amino acids. Between the trimmed V and J ends, which lost 0 bases and 8 bases, there was a span of 10 bases. Germline CDR1 and CDR2: LGHNA and YNFKEQ. The CDR3 spells CASSQDGAWGELFF. In DNA form, the CDR3 reads TGTGCCAGCAGCCAAGATGGCGCTTGGGGGGAGCTGTTTTTT.

The chain recombines TRBV4-2 with TRBJ2-3; D not resolved. CDR1 is LGHNA, CDR2 YNFKEQ, per germline. The CDR3 is 14 residues long. Trimming removed 5 bases at V and 6 bases at J, with 15 bases between. Here the CDR3 reads CASSSHIISDTQYF. The CDR3 coding sequence is TGTGCCAGCAGCTCCCACATTATATCCGATACGCAGTATTTT.

About this clonotype itself: At one of its ends the junction is not consistent with the germline gene, which may arise from a read error. The V call is TRBV5-6, the J call TRBJ2-1, with 11 bases lining up with TRBD2. Per germline, CDR1 SGHDT and CDR2 YYEEEE. This CDR3 comprises 14 residues. The CDR3 DNA sequence: TGTGTCAGCAGCTTAGGACTAGCGGGCGATGAGCAGTTCTTC. The encoded protein is CVSSLGLAGDEQFF.

For this clonotype: A read error may account for a junction end that differs from germline. The chain combines TRBV12-3 or TRBV12-4 with TRBJ1-5; the match to TRBD1 covers 8 bases. The CDR3 has 18 residues. CDR3 in amino acids: CASSLGSGTGGRNQPRYF. The CDR3 DNA reads TGTGCCAGCAGTTTAGGTTCAGGGACAGGAGGGCGCAATCAGCCCCGGTACTTT.

Points on this clonotype: A read error may produce the germline difference seen at one junction end. The chain carries TRBV29-1 and TRBJ2-7; D gene uncertain. The V gene's germline CDR1 is SQVTM and CDR2 ANQGSEA. The CDR3 spans 13 residues. CDR3 in amino acids: CSVDRIGSGEHYF. CDR3 nucleotide sequence: TGCAGCGTTGATCGGATAGGGTCGGGCGAGCATTACTTC.

This chain links TRBV11-2 with TRBJ1-1; D unresolved. Per the germline V gene, CDR1 is SGHAT and CDR2 is FQNNGV. Between the trimmed V and J ends, which lost 1 base and 6 bases, there was a span of 9 bases. This CDR3 is 13 amino acids long. DNA of the CDR3: TGTGCCAGCAGCTTAGCCTTCATCGCTGAAGCTTTCTTT. As protein: CASSLAFIAEAFF.

V usage is TRBV11-1 and J usage is TRBJ2-3; D is ambiguous. The germline V gene encodes CDR1 SGHAT and CDR2 FQDESV (reference sequence). The CDR3 length is 15 residues. Trimming removed 8 bases from V and 6 bases from J, with 21 bases in between. The CDR3 reads CASCSRPRLGDTQYF. As DNA, the CDR3 is TGTGCCAGCTGCTCTAGACCTCGCCTCGGGGATACGCAGTATTTT.